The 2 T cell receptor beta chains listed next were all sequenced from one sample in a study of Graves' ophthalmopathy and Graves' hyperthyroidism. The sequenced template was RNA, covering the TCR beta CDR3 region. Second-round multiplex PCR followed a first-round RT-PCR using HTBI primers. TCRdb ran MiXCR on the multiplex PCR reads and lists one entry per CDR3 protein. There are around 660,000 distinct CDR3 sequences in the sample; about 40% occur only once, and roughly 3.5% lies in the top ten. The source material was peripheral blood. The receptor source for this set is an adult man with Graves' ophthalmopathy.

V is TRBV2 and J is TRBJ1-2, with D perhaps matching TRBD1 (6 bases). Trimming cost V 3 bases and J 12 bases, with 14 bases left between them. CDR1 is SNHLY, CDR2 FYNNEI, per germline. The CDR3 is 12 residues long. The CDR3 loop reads CASSDRGGGNTF. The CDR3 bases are TGTGCCAGCAGTGACAGGGGAGGTGGAAACACCTTC.

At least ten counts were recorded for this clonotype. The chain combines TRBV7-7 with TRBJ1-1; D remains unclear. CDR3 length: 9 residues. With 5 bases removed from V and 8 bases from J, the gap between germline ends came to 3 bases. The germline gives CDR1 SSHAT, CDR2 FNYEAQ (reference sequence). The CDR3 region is CASSTEAFF. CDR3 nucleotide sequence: TGTGCCAGCAGCACAGAAGCTTTCTTT.